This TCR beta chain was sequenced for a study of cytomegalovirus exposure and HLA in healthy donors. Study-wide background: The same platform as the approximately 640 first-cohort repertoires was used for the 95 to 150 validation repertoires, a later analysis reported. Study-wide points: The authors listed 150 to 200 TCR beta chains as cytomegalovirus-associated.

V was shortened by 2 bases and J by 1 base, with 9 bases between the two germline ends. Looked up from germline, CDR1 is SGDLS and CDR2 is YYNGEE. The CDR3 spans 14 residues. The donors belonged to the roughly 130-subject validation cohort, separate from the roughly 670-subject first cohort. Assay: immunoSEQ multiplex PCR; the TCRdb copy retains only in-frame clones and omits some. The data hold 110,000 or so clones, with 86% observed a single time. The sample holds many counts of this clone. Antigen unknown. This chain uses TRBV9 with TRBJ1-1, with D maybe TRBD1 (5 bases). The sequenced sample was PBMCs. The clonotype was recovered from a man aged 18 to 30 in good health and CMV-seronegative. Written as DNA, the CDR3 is TGTGCCAGCAGCGTGGAACAGGCGAACACTGAAGCTTTCTTT. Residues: CASSVEQANTEAFF.